A single sample gave rise to the 5 T cell receptor beta chains below, sequenced in a study of blood T cell repertoires in COVID-19. Assay used: immunoSEQ multiplex PCR; TCRdb lists only in-frame clones, some missing. The table includes 200,000 to 300,000 clones, about 89% detected once. Sequencing input: PBMCs or T cells enriched from blood (not recorded which). All receptors derive from a woman aged 18-29 years who had recovered from COVID-19.

This clone was recorded once. The V call is TRBV7-3, the J call TRBJ2-3; D perhaps matches TRBD2 (5 bases). Germline values: CDR1 SGHTA, CDR2 FQGTGA. Trimming stripped 6 bases from V and 0 bases from J, with 16 bases between. The CDR3 has 16 residues. The CDR3 spells CASSPQSGASTDTQYF. The CDR3 DNA sequence: TGTGCCAGCAGTCCTCAGAGCGGAGCTAGCACAGATACGCAGTATTTT.

This clone showed up just once. CDR3 sequence reads: CASSRDLAGEDNEQFF. CDR3 coding DNA: TGTGCCAGCAGTAGAGACCTAGCGGGAGAAGACAATGAGCAGTTCTTC. The chain uses TRBV28 and TRBJ2-1; 10 nucleotides agree with TRBD2. Germline lookup yields CDR1 MDHEN and CDR2 SYDVKM. CDR3 length: 16 residues. Trimming cost V 5 bases and J 5 bases; bases outside gene matches: 9.

The chain combines TRBV7-2 with TRBJ2-7, with a tentative D call TRBD2 (6 bases). Trimming removed 5 bases from V and 2 bases from J, with 10 bases in between. The V gene's germline CDR1 is SGHTA and CDR2 FQGNSA. This CDR3 is 13 amino acids long. This CDR3 reads CASSIRLAYEQYF. CDR3 nucleotide sequence: TGTGCCAGCAGCATAAGACTAGCCTACGAGCAGTACTTC.

The gene calls are TRBV29-1 and TRBJ2-1, with D maybe TRBD2 (5 bases). This CDR3 has 13 amino acids. Between the trimmed V and J ends, which lost 3 bases and 12 bases, there was a span of 18 bases. Germline V gene data show CDR1 as SQVTM and CDR2 as ANQGSEA. The CDR3 spells CSVEWSGQRPQFF. CDR3 DNA sequence: TGCAGCGTTGAGTGGTCGGGTCAGCGGCCGCAGTTCTTC.

This chain connects TRBV5-6 to TRBJ2-4; a possible D gene is TRBD1 (6 bases). The CDR3 is 12 residues long. Trimming left V 0 bases short and J 16 bases short, with 14 bases between. CDR1 is SGHDT, CDR2 YYEEEE, per germline. CDR3 nucleotides: TGTGCCAGCAGCTTGGCCAGGGGATCCCGATACTTC. Amino acid sequence: CASSLARGSRYF.